These T cell receptor beta chains were read from a single sample in a study of siplizumab effects on memory and regulatory T cells. Libraries were prepared by immunoSEQ multiplex PCR; TCRdb keeps only in-frame clonotypes and omits some of them. The data contain about 100,000 clones, 94% of them singletons. Sequencing was performed on non-Treg CD4+ T cells sorted from blood. The receptors shown here come from a human donor in good health. CDR3s include the opening cysteine and the closing phenylalanine or tryptophan. D genes are given only for firm matches. Size is omitted from some rows. Given values are once, few, many or a class for expanded clones.

j_gene: TRBJ2-1
abundance: NA
v_gene: TRBV11-3
d_gene: TRBD1
CDR3nt: TGTGCCAGCAGCTTAGTGACAGGGGGTCGCAATGAGCAGTTCTTC
CDR3aa: CASSLVTGGRNEQFF

j_gene: TRBJ1-4
abundance: NA
v_gene: TRBV7-8
d_gene: NA
CDR3nt: TGTGCCAGCAGCTTAGTTACTAATGAAAAACTGTTTTTT
CDR3aa: CASSLVTNEKLFF

j_gene: TRBJ1-1
abundance: few
v_gene: TRBV18
d_gene: NA
CDR3nt: TGTGCCAGCTCACCACCCTCTTGGGGCACTGAAGCTTTCTTT
CDR3aa: CASSPPSWGTEAFF

j_gene: TRBJ2-3
abundance: NA
v_gene: TRBV15
d_gene: TRBD2
CDR3nt: TGTGCCACCAGCAGACTAGCGGGAGGGCCAGATACGCAGTATTTT
CDR3aa: CATSRLAGGPDTQYF

j_gene: TRBJ1-6
abundance: NA
v_gene: TRBV9
d_gene: NA
CDR3nt: TGTGCCACCCATCAGACAGACCAGGGTTCACCCCTCCACTTT
CDR3aa: CATHQTDQGSPLHF

j_gene: TRBJ2-7
abundance: NA
v_gene: TRBV5-4
d_gene: NA
CDR3nt: TGTGCCAGCAGCTTGGCTCTCCTGAACGAGCAGTACTTC
CDR3aa: CASSLALLNEQYF

j_gene: TRBJ2-3
abundance: NA
v_gene: TRBV29-1
d_gene: NA
CDR3nt: TGCAGCGTGACCAACACAGATACGCAGTATTTT
CDR3aa: CSVTNTDTQYF

j_gene: TRBJ2-5
abundance: once
v_gene: TRBV4-1
d_gene: TRBD2
CDR3nt: TGCGCCAGCAGCCCAGGGACTAGCGGGATTTTGCAAGAGACCCAGTACTTC
CDR3aa: CASSPGTSGILQETQYF

j_gene: TRBJ1-1
abundance: few
v_gene: TRBV6-5
d_gene: NA
CDR3nt: TGTGCCAGCAGACCGAGAGGGCGGACTGAAGCTTTCTTT
CDR3aa: CASRPRGRTEAFF

j_gene: TRBJ1-1
abundance: once
v_gene: TRBV19
d_gene: NA
CDR3nt: TGTGCCAGCTTAAGACGGGAGAACACTGAAGCTTTCTTT
CDR3aa: CASLRRENTEAFF

j_gene: TRBJ1-2
abundance: NA
v_gene: TRBV2
d_gene: NA
CDR3nt: TGTGCCTCGAGGGGGGATACTAACTATGGCTACACCTTC
CDR3aa: CASRGDTNYGYTF

j_gene: TRBJ2-6
abundance: NA
v_gene: TRBV10-3
d_gene: TRBD1
CDR3nt: TGTGCCGTCCAGACAGGGTCAGGGGCCAACGTCCTGACTTTC
CDR3aa: CAVQTGSGANVLTF

j_gene: TRBJ1-3
abundance: once
v_gene: TRBV30
d_gene: NA
CDR3nt: TGTGCCTGGAGTGTACGGGGGGGAGACGGAAACACCATATATTTT
CDR3aa: CAWSVRGGDGNTIYF

j_gene: TRBJ2-7
abundance: NA
v_gene: TRBV7-8
d_gene: TRBD2
CDR3nt: TGTGCCAGCAGTTTAGGTCCTTCCGGGACTAGCGGGAGTCGGCAGTACTTC
CDR3aa: CASSLGPSGTSGSRQYF

j_gene: TRBJ2-5
abundance: NA
v_gene: TRBV10-3
d_gene: NA
CDR3nt: TGTGCCATCAGGGGCGAGCAAGAGACCCAGTACTTC
CDR3aa: CAIRGEQETQYF

j_gene: TRBJ2-7
abundance: NA
v_gene: TRBV12-5
d_gene: TRBD2
CDR3nt: TGTGCTAGCCGGGCGGCGGGAGAGTACGAGCAGTACTTC
CDR3aa: CASRAAGEYEQYF

j_gene: TRBJ1-2
abundance: NA
v_gene: TRBV6-1
d_gene: TRBD1
CDR3nt: TGTGCCAGCAGTGAGGGACAGGGTCTAGGCTACACCTTC
CDR3aa: CASSEGQGLGYTF

j_gene: TRBJ2-4
abundance: NA
v_gene: TRBV29-1
d_gene: TRBD1
CDR3nt: TGCAGCGTCGTACCCGGGGGACAGGGTTCTCACATTCAGTACTTC
CDR3aa: CSVVPGGQGSHIQYF

j_gene: TRBJ2-5
abundance: NA
v_gene: TRBV30
d_gene: TRBD1
CDR3nt: TGTGCCTGGAGCCCGGGACAGGCGTTACAAGAGACCCAGTACTTC
CDR3aa: CAWSPGQALQETQYF

j_gene: TRBJ1-2
abundance: NA
v_gene: TRBV19
d_gene: NA
CDR3nt: TGTGCCAGTAGTGCGCCTTCTACAGGGAGGATTGCCTATGGCTACACCTTC
CDR3aa: CASSAPSTGRIAYGYTF

j_gene: TRBJ2-1
abundance: NA
v_gene: TRBV5-4
d_gene: TRBD1
CDR3nt: TGTGCCAGCAGCTTGGCAGGGGGCAATGAGCAGTTCTTC
CDR3aa: CASSLAGGNEQFF

j_gene: TRBJ1-5
abundance: NA
v_gene: TRBV25-1
d_gene: TRBD1
CDR3nt: TGTGCTCTTCCGTACAAGGGGACAGGTAATAGCAATCAGCCCCAGCATTTT
CDR3aa: CALPYKGTGNSNQPQHF

j_gene: TRBJ2-7
abundance: NA
v_gene: TRBV15
d_gene: TRBD1
CDR3nt: TGTGCCACCAGCAGAGTGGGACAGGTTGCCGAGCAGTACTTC
CDR3aa: CATSRVGQVAEQYF

j_gene: TRBJ2-1
abundance: NA
v_gene: TRBV4-2
d_gene: NA
CDR3nt: TGTGCCAGCAGCCAAGATTCAGGCAATGAGCAGTTCTTC
CDR3aa: CASSQDSGNEQFF

j_gene: TRBJ2-6
abundance: NA
v_gene: TRBV6-6
d_gene: NA
CDR3nt: TGTGCCAGCAGTTACGAGAGGCGGACCGGGGCCAACGTCCTGACTTTC
CDR3aa: CASSYERRTGANVLTF

j_gene: TRBJ2-7
abundance: NA
v_gene: TRBV5-7
d_gene: TRBD1
CDR3nt: TGTGCCAGCAGCTCAGCTCTGCAAAACAGGGGGAAGTACTTC
CDR3aa: CASSSALQNRGKYF

j_gene: TRBJ2-1
abundance: NA
v_gene: TRBV6-1
d_gene: TRBD2
CDR3nt: TGTGCCAGCAGATCGGGGGGAGGCGGCAATGAGCAGTTCTTC
CDR3aa: CASRSGGGGNEQFF

j_gene: TRBJ2-1
abundance: NA
v_gene: TRBV6-5
d_gene: TRBD1
CDR3nt: TGTGCCAGCAGTTCATCCGGGACAGGTAAATTCTTC
CDR3aa: CASSSSGTGKFF

j_gene: TRBJ1-2
abundance: NA
v_gene: TRBV15
d_gene: NA
CDR3nt: TGTGCCACCAGCCCGCGAGCCGAGGGTGGCTACACCTTC
CDR3aa: CATSPRAEGGYTF